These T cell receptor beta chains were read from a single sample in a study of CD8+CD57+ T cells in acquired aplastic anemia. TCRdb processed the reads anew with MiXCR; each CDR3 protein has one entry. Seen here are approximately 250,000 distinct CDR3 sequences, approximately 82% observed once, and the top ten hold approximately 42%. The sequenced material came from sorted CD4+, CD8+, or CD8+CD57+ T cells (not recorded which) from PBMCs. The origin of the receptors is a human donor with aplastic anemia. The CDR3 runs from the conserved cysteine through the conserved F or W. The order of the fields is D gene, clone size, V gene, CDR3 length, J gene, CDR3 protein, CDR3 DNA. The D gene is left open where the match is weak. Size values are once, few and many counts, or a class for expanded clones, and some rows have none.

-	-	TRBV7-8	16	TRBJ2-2	CASSLAGGSDTGELFF	TGTGCCAGCAGCTTAGCGGGAGGTAGCGATACCGGGGAGCTGTTTTTT
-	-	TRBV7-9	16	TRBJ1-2	CASSLAHGTKDTQYTF	TGTGCCAGCAGCTTAGCCCACGGGACAAAAGACACCCAGTACACCTTC
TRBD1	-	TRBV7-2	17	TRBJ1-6	CASSLTGVGELTMPLHF	TGTGCCAGCAGCTTGACAGGGGTCGGAGAGCTAACTATGCCCCTCCACTTT
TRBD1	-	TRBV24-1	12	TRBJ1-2	CANQRDRDGYTF	TGTGCCAATCAACGGGACAGGGACGGCTACACCTTC
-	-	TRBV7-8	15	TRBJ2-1	CACSSEGHPNDEQFF	TGTGCCTGCAGCTCAGAGGGACATCCCAACGATGAGCAGTTCTTC
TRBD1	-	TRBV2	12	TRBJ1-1	CASGDRNTEAFF	TGTGCCAGCGGGGACAGGAACACTGAAGCTTTCTTT
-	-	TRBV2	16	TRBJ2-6	CASSDGGIHEQIVGPF	TGTGCCAGCAGTGATGGGGGGATCCATGAGCAGATCGTCGGGCCATTC
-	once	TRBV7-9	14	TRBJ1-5	CASSSSTDHEPQHF	TGTGCCAGCAGCTCCTCGACAGACCACGAGCCCCAGCATTTT
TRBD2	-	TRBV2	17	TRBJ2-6	CASTRGRVPYGANFGTF	TGTGCCAGCACCCGAGGGAGGGTCCCCTATGGGGCCAATTTTGGCACTTTC
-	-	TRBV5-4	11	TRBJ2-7	CASSSRSEQYF	TGTGCCAGCAGCTCCCGAAGCGAGCAGTACTTC
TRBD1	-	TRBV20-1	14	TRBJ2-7	CSASYSGTGDEQYF	TGCAGTGCTAGCTATTCCGGGACAGGGGACGAGCAGTACTTC
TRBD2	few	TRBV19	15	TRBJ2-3	CASSISSGTYNEQYF	TGTGCCAGTAGTATCTCTAGCGGGACCTACAATGAGCAGTATTTT
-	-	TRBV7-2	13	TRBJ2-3	CASGERGRDTQYF	TGTGCCAGCGGGGAGAGAGGGAGAGATACGCAGTATTTT
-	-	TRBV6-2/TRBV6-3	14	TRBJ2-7	CASRNGGSSYEQYF	TGTGCCAGCAGAAACGGGGGCAGCTCCTACGAGCAGTACTTC
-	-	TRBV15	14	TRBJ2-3	CATSGDGSKDTQYF	TGTGCCACCAGCGGGGACGGCAGCAAAGATACCCAGTACTTT
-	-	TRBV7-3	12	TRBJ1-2	CASSPGGYGYTF	TGTGCCAGCAGCCCCGGGGGCTATGGCTACACCTTC
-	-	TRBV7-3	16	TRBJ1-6	CASRMGAGAVKHCLHF	TGTGCCAGCAGAATGGGGGCCGGCGCCGTTAAACACTGCCTCCACTTT
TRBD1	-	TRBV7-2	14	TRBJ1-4	CASSPGLTGEKLFF	TGTGCCAGCAGCCCCGGATTGACAGGGGAAAAACTGTTTTTT
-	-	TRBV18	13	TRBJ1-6	CASSLTNVSPLHF	TGTGCCAGCTCGCTGACTAACGTTTCACCCCTCCACTTT
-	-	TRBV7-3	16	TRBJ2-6	CASSPGGSPTDTVLTF	TGTGCCAGCAGCCCTGGGGGTAGCCCAACAGACACCGTCCTGACTTTC
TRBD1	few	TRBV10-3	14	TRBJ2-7	CASSEDRDSYEQYF	TGTGCCAGCAGTGAGGACAGGGACTCCTACGAGCAGTACTTC
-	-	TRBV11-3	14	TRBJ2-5	CATSLGSEEETQYF	TGTGCCACCAGCTTAGGCAGCGAAGAAGAGACCCAGTACTTC
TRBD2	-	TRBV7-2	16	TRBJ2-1	CASSLWTSGGSELQFF	TGTGCCAGCAGCTTGTGGACTAGCGGGGGGAGCGAGTTGCAGTTCTTC
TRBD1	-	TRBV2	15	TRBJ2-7	CASRVGGQGLYEQYF	TGTGCCAGCAGGGTCGGGGGACAGGGTCTATACGAGCAGTACTTC
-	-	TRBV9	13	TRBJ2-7	CASSVGPLGEQYF	TGTGCCAGCAGCGTAGGCCCCCTGGGTGAGCAGTACTTC
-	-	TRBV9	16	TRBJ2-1	CASREEGNSGYNEQFF	TGTGCCAGCAGAGAAGAGGGGAATAGCGGTTACAACGAGCAGTTCTTC
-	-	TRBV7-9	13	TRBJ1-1	CASSFAGGNYEHF	-
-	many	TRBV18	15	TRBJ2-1	CASSPGREGNNEQFF	TGTGCCAGCTCACCGGGCAGGGAAGGCAACAATGAGCAGTTCTTC
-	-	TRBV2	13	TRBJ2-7	CASGQGRAYTQYF	TGTGCCAGCGGCCAGGGCCGCGCATACACGCAGTACTTT
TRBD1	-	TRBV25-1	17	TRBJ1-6	CASSETEDRRYNSPLHF	TGTGCCAGCAGTGAAACGGAGGACAGGAGGTATAATTCACCCCTCCACTTT